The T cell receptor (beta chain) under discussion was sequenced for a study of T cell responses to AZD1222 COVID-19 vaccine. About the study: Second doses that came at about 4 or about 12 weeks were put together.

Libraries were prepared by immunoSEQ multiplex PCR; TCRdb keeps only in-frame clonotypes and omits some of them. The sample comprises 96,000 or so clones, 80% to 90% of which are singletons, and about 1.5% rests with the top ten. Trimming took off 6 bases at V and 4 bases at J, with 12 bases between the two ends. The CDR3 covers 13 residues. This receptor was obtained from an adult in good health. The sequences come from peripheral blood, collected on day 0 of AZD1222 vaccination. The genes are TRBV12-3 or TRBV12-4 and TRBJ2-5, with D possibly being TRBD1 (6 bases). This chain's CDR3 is CASRLTGLETQYF. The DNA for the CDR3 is TGTGCCAGCAGACTTACAGGGTTAGAGACCCAGTACTTC.